This record looks at one T cell receptor (beta chain) sequence and its context. Its antigen remains unknown. TCRdb's copy holds only in-frame clones and misses some; the assay was immunoSEQ multiplex PCR. The sample holds under 30,000 clones, over 75% seen once. The data stem from a study of T cells in localized non-small cell lung cancer. Overall study results and limits: A median about 54 of the top 100 tumor clones appeared in adjacent lung. Investigators sequenced only a single tumor region, leaving heterogeneity possible. Longer overall survival was associated with a higher density of T cells in the blood. There was higher T cell clonality in uninvolved adjacent lung than in tumor, and it was highest there.

The receptor was derived from a woman aged 40-75 years with stage I lung adenocarcinoma. This specimen was peripheral blood, taken before any cancer treatment.

CDR3 protein: CASSSGQIYGYTF. The CDR3 coding sequence is TGTGCCAGCAGCTCAGGCCAGATTTATGGCTACACCTTC. The chain couples TRBV5-6 to TRBJ1-2; D uncertain. V was shortened by 3 bases and J by 5 bases, with 11 bases between the two germline ends. The germline V gene encodes CDR1 SGHDT and CDR2 YYEEEE. The CDR3 loop spans 13 amino acids. The complete variable domain, with remaining parts taken from reference TRBV5-6 and TRBJ1-2, reads DAGVTQSPTHLIKTRGQQVTLRCSPKSGHDTVSWYQQALGQGPQFIFQYYEEEERQRGNFPDRFSGHQFPNYSSELNVNALLLGDSALYLCASSSGQIYGYTFGSGTRLTVV.